The text below deals with one T cell receptor beta chain. Its antigen is as yet unknown. The V gene end was trimmed by 3 bases and the J gene end by 4 bases; junction bases not matched to a gene: 5. This CDR3 spans 15 amino acids. The V gene's germline CDR1 is SGHVS and CDR2 FNYEAQ. This sample is drawn from a study of T cell repertoires in cytomegalovirus infection. Study summary: Based on public TCR beta signatures, there were indications of CMV infection and of a matching HLA type. General study findings and limits: Totalled public TCR beta family frequency picked out people who carried CMV plus the relevant HLA. In two of eight donors, the top clonotype was HLA-C-restricted CMV-specific.

Each CDR3 protein is one row after TCRdb ran MiXCR on the reads. The sample has some 700,000 distinct CDR3 sequences, 30% to 40% seen once. This sample comprised cultured PBMCs, obtained from culture after CMV antigen stimulation. This sequence was found in a human donor in good health (CMV status not recorded). Some clones in this sample may be carry-over from other donors' samples. The V and J genes are TRBV7-6 and TRBJ2-3; TRBD1 aligns across 9 bases. For the CDR3, the DNA is TGTGCCAGCAGCTTCCGGGACAGGGTTTCAGATACGCAGTATTTT. This encodes CASSFRDRVSDTQYF.